This T cell receptor (beta chain) appears in the sequencing data of a study of early stage breast cancer tumors (TCRdb year 2017). Notes on the research overall: Of the approximately 15 invasive breast tumors, more than 9 were found to be estrogen receptor-positive, progesterone receptor-positive and HER2-negative. About 65% of the 12 ER+/PR+/HER2- tumors were invasive ductal carcinomas, while the other four were invasive lobular carcinomas. On average, each sample had about 9.7-fold read coverage. The samples as a whole yielded approximately 3,000,000 detected templates, corresponding to about 1.1 million unique clonotypes. What the authors observed across the whole study: Because the cohort was small, a breakdown by tumor subtype could not be done. Chain pairing and functional markers such as CD4, CD8 and FOXP3 were not captured by bulk genomic DNA sequencing of unsorted cells. Greater similarity was observed between blood and normal breast repertoires than between blood and tumor repertoires, and tumor was distinguished from normal in about 85% of the 16 patients when each tissue was compared with blood. Enriched TCRB sequences shared across patients were mostly commonly generated sequences, unlikely to play an important role in the tumor microenvironment. Tumors showed approximately 2.5-fold higher T cell density and higher clonality than adjacent normal breast tissue.

The study profiled bulk TCR beta-chain repertoires in matched peripheral blood, tumor and adjacent normal breast tissue taken from approximately 15 patients with early-stage breast cancer. Before surgery, about 5-11 mL of whole blood was collected in EDTA tubes and processed within 2 hours. Ficoll-Paque centrifugation in SepMate-50 tubes was used to isolate peripheral blood mononuclear cells. For storage in liquid nitrogen, PBMCs were cryopreserved as aliquots of about 1.9 to 4 million cells in roughly 90% FBS with roughly 10% DMSO. The Qiagen AllPrep DNA/RNA Mini kit was used to extract genomic DNA. As concerns this clone: The antigen it recognizes is unknown. No base qualities exist here, and no much larger clone lies one base off it.

The CDR3 measures 16 amino acids from cysteine to phenylalanine. Kept here is only the CDR3 DNA, which spans 48 bases and is read in frame from base 1. From a lookup of the germline V gene, CDR1 and CDR2 are LGHNA and YSLEER. V and J are truncated by 0 bases and 0 bases respectively, leaving an intervening sequence of 10 bases. Two independent genomic DNA replicates were amplified for each sample, with roughly 0.5 ug used for blood and 1.5 ug for tumor or normal breast. TCRB sequencing of genomic DNA was carried out with the ImmunoSeq Intro kit according to the manufacturer's instructions. Multiplex PCR was run for 25 to 35 cycles using proprietary primers and spike-in control sequences for absolute quantification. Single-end 150-bp reads were used to sequence an 87-bp fragment spanning the CDR3 and the flanking V and J genes. Seven samples, each with two replicates, were multiplexed per lane of an Illumina MiSeq using version 3.0 chemistry. From the authors' description of their analysis: Raw data were processed with the vendor's proprietary pipeline, and both replicates were merged into a single result per sample. Clonotypes were defined as productive rearrangements sharing the V-gene family, CDR3 amino acid sequence and J-gene segment. To compute clonality, the normalized Shannon entropy (Pielou evenness) of TCRB abundances was subtracted from 1. To estimate T cell density, the total number of templates was divided by the number of input cells, which was inferred from the amount of DNA input. Recon, run with its default parameters, was used to estimate overall repertoire diversity and clonality. A clonotype counted as tumor-enriched if its abundance in tumor exceeded 0.1% and was at least 32-fold higher than its abundance in normal breast. TCRdb re-hosts the immuneACCESS table, in-frame sequences only. Its copies lack some clones; in the studies checked, an unresolved V gene accounts for under half of them, and the cause for the rest is not known. V, J and clone size are taken as reported in that table, and D and trimming were inferred from the DNA itself. Here the sample has about 41,000 clones; approximately 78% occur a single time. The ten largest clones take up about 7% of the sample.

The V and J segments used are TRBV4-3 and TRBJ2-3, with the D gene call left open. This clonotype originated in a person aged 45-65 years with breast cancer. Sequenced: blood. The CDR3 sequence is CASSQEAGISTDTQYF. The nucleotide sequence reads as follows: TGCGCCAGCAGCCAAGAGGCAGGCATTAGCACAGATACGCAGTATTTT.